The rows below give T cell receptor beta chains drawn from one sample of a study of cytomegalovirus exposure and HLA in healthy donors. This table comes from immunoSEQ multiplex PCR, and its TCRdb copy is limited to in-frame clones, with some not included. The data contain 130,000 to 150,000 clones, about 80% of them singletons. The source material was PBMCs. These receptor sequences come from a man aged 40-50 years in good health and CMV-seropositive. Both conserved end residues are part of each CDR3. The D gene is left open where the match is weak. Clone sizes are given selectively: once, few, many, or a class where the clone is expanded.

-	TRBV5-1	TRBJ2-7	-	TGCGCCAGCAGCTTGGAACAGGGTAGTAACGAGCAGTACTTC	CASSLEQGSNEQYF
-	TRBV7-9	TRBJ1-4	TRBD1	TGTGCCAGCAGCTTAGGGCAGGGGGTTAATGAAAAACTGTTTTTT	CASSLGQGVNEKLFF
-	TRBV19	TRBJ2-1	TRBD2	TGTGCCAGTAGTATAGAGGGGACTACATACAATGAGCAGTTCTTC	CASSIEGTTYNEQFF
-	TRBV9	TRBJ2-2	-	TGTGCCAGCAGCGTGGCTGGACACCCCACCGGGGAGCTGTTTTTT	CASSVAGHPTGELFF
once	TRBV19	TRBJ2-3	-	TGTGCCAGTAGTATAGGACTTGAAACCACAGATACGCAGTATTTT	CASSIGLETTDTQYF
few	TRBV27	TRBJ1-1	-	TGTGCCAGCCTCGCCCGTACTTTGACAGCGAACACTGAAGCTTTCTTT	CASLARTLTANTEAFF
-	TRBV5-1	TRBJ2-5	TRBD1	TGCGCCAGCAGTCGACAGGGGGCAATTAGGGAAGAGACCCAGTACTTC	CASSRQGAIREETQYF
-	TRBV29-1	TRBJ2-1	-	TGCAGCGTTGAACCGAATATGCGGAATGAGCAGTTCTTC	CSVEPNMRNEQFF
-	TRBV5-1	TRBJ2-7	TRBD1	TGCGCCAGCAGCTTCGGGACAGGGGGAGAGCAGTACTTC	CASSFGTGGEQYF
-	TRBV5-5	TRBJ2-6	-	TGTGCCAGCAGCTTGGATCCACAATCTGGGGCCAACGTCCTGACTTTC	CASSLDPQSGANVLTF
-	TRBV30	TRBJ1-1	-	TGTGCCTGGGCTACAGGTGTCGAAGCTTTCTTT	CAWATGVEAFF
-	TRBV7-9	TRBJ2-5	TRBD1	TGTGCCAGCAGCTCCCGGGACAGGGGGAGTTTGGAGACCCAGTACTTC	CASSSRDRGSLETQYF
once	TRBV30	TRBJ2-4	-	TGTGCCTGGAGTGTATGGGGGGGGCCCCGGGCCAAAAACATTCAGTACTTC	CAWSVWGGPRAKNIQYF
once	TRBV5-1	TRBJ2-5	-	TGCGCCAGCAGCTTGGGACTCGGACTGCAAGAGGCCCAGTACTTC	CASSLGLGLQEAQYF
once	TRBV30	TRBJ1-1	TRBD1	TGTGCGGGGTGGACAGGGAGAAACACTGAAGCTTTCTTT	CAGWTGRNTEAFF
-	TRBV28	TRBJ2-1	TRBD2	TGTGCCAGCAGTACGGGGGGGGCAGGGGAGCAGTTCTTC	CASSTGGAGEQFF
-	TRBV7-8	TRBJ2-3	TRBD2	TGTGCCAGCAGCTTAGCCCTTGGACTAGCGCGTAGCACAGATACGCAGTATTTT	CASSLALGLARSTDTQYF
-	TRBV27	TRBJ1-2	TRBD1	TGTGCCAGCAGTTCTATTGGTTTGAGGGGGCCCACCTTC	CASSSIGLRGPTF
-	TRBV4-3	TRBJ2-3	TRBD1	TGCGCCAGCAGCCACGGTGGGACAGAAGATACGCAGTATTTT	CASSHGGTEDTQYF
-	TRBV5-1	TRBJ1-6	-	TGCGCCAGCAGCTTTGGGATAGGGGTTTCACCCCTCCACTTT	CASSFGIGVSPLHF
-	TRBV2	TRBJ1-1	-	TGTGCCAGCAGCGGAGAGGCCAGAGGATACACTGAAGCTTTCTTT	CASSGEARGYTEAFF
-	TRBV5-1	TRBJ1-3	-	TGCGCCAGCAGCGTCGGGACATCTCGCGGAAACACCATATATTTT	CASSVGTSRGNTIYF
-	TRBV2	TRBJ2-7	-	TGTGCCAGCAGTAGGCAGGGGTTTTCCTACGAGCAGTACTTC	CASSRQGFSYEQYF
-	TRBV9	TRBJ2-1	-	TGTGCCAGCAGCGTAGGGCAGGGGGGCTACAATGAGCAGTTCTTC	CASSVGQGGYNEQFF
-	TRBV6-6	TRBJ1-4	-	TGTGCCAGCAGTTACTGGAGGGCCAAAGATGAAAAACTGTTTTTT	CASSYWRAKDEKLFF
once	TRBV11-3	TRBJ2-3	TRBD2	TGTGCCAGCAGACCCCTAGCGGGGGGCACAGATACGCAGTATTTT	CASRPLAGGTDTQYF
-	TRBV4-2	TRBJ2-1	-	TGTGCCAGCAGCCAAGATCCGGGGGTAGGGTACAATGAGCAGTTCTTC	CASSQDPGVGYNEQFF
few	TRBV30	TRBJ2-1	-	TGTGCCTGGAGTGTGAGGGCAACTGGTGAGCAGTTCTTC	CAWSVRATGEQFF
-	TRBV7-9	TRBJ1-2	-	TGTGCCAGCAGCCAACGAGTAGATGGCTACACCTTC	CASSQRVDGYTF
-	TRBV27	TRBJ2-3	TRBD2	TGTGCCAGCAGTTTATCGGCTAGCGGGGGCGGCGGTACGCAGTATTTT	CASSLSASGGGGTQYF
few	TRBV6-1	TRBJ1-5	-	TGTGCCAGTGGACAACTGCGGCCCCAGCATTTT	CASGQLRPQHF
-	TRBV19	TRBJ2-1	TRBD2	TGTGCCAGTAGTATATCGAGGGAGGGATACAATGAGCAGTTCTTC	CASSISREGYNEQFF
-	TRBV30	TRBJ1-5	-	TGTGCCTGGAGTAGGATGTTACAGCTAAATCAGCCCCAGCATTTT	CAWSRMLQLNQPQHF
-	TRBV2	TRBJ2-3	-	TGTGCCAGCAGTTGGACAGTGGGGACAGATACGCAGTATTTT	CASSWTVGTDTQYF
-	TRBV30	TRBJ2-6	-	TGTGCCTGGAGTGTAGGAGGGCCCAACGTCCTGACTTTC	CAWSVGGPNVLTF
-	TRBV10-2	TRBJ1-3	-	TGCGCCAGCGCCCTACAGTTCTCTGGAAACACCATATATTTT	CASALQFSGNTIYF
-	TRBV2	TRBJ1-2	TRBD1	TGTGCCAGCAGTGAAATTGGGACAGGGGGCGTTGGCTACACCTTC	CASSEIGTGGVGYTF
-	TRBV5-1	TRBJ1-1	-	TGCGCCAGCAGGATGCAACAGGGCACTGAAGCTTTCTTT	CASRMQQGTEAFF
-	TRBV19	TRBJ2-3	TRBD2	TGTGCCAGTAGTATCTCTAGCGGGAGCGTGGATACGCAGTATTTT	CASSISSGSVDTQYF
-	TRBV13	TRBJ2-1	TRBD2	TGTGCCAGCACTAACGGGGGGAGCTCCTACAATGAGCAGTTCTTC	CASTNGGSSYNEQFF
-	TRBV7-2	TRBJ2-1	-	TGTGCCAGCAGCTCCGACACTTACAATGAGCAGTTCTTC	CASSSDTYNEQFF
-	TRBV29-1	TRBJ1-2	-	TGCAGCGTTGAAGCACAGCCCTATGGCTACACCTTC	CSVEAQPYGYTF
-	TRBV7-9	TRBJ1-3	-	TGTGCCAGCAGCTTAACTAAATCTGGAAACACCATATATTTT	CASSLTKSGNTIYF
-	TRBV2	TRBJ2-3	TRBD2	TGTGCCAGCAGTGACTGGGGACTAGCGGGACGCACAGATACGCAGTATTTT	CASSDWGLAGRTDTQYF
-	TRBV4-2	TRBJ2-7	-	TGTGCCAGCAGCCGATTAGCGGTAAGCTCCTACGAGCAGTACTTC	CASSRLAVSSYEQYF